The rows below give T cell receptor beta chains drawn from one sample of a study of OX40 agonist ivuxolimab in advanced cancers. Measured with immunoSEQ multiplex PCR; TCRdb has only the in-frame clones, and not every one. The sample lists approximately 52,000 clones, 90% to 95% occurring once. The sequencing here drew on CD4+ or CD8+ T cells sorted from blood, taken in a trial of the OX40 agonist ivuxolimab. These receptors were obtained from an adult with an advanced solid tumor such as melanoma, head and neck, liver or kidney cancer. Each CDR3 is given with its conserved first and last residue. The D gene is left open where the match is weak. A clone size is listed for some rows: how often the clone was seen (once, few, many), or a class if it is expanded.

V: TRBV28
J: TRBJ1-2
size: once
D: -
CDR3: CASSQSGTTAYGYTF
DNA: TGTGCCAGCAGCCAATCCGGGACAACTGCCTATGGCTACACCTTC

V: TRBV5-1
J: TRBJ2-7
size: once
D: TRBD1
CDR3: CASSLREGQSYEQYF
DNA: TGCGCCAGCAGCTTGAGAGAGGGACAGTCCTACGAGCAGTACTTC

V: TRBV2
J: TRBJ2-1
size: -
D: -
CDR3: CASSGSNNEQFF
DNA: TGTGCCAGCAGCGGGTCAAACAATGAGCAGTTCTTC

V: TRBV5-5
J: TRBJ1-1
size: -
D: -
CDR3: CASSLEVITEAFF
DNA: TGTGCCAGCAGCTTGGAGGTGATTACTGAAGCTTTCTTT

V: TRBV7-6
J: TRBJ2-5
size: -
D: TRBD2
CDR3: CASSLGGLAGGRETQYF
DNA: TGTGCCAGCAGCTTAGGGGGACTAGCGGGAGGGAGAGAGACCCAGTACTTC

V: TRBV27
J: TRBJ2-6
size: -
D: -
CDR3: CASSLSGSTSGANVLTF
DNA: TGTGCCAGCAGTTTATCGGGCAGTACCTCTGGGGCCAACGTCCTGACTTTC

V: TRBV7-9
J: TRBJ2-7
size: -
D: TRBD2
CDR3: CASSSAVASGRTHEQYF
DNA: TGTGCCAGCAGCTCAGCGGTGGCTAGCGGGAGGACCCACGAGCAGTACTTC

V: TRBV11-1
J: TRBJ1-1
size: -
D: -
CDR3: CASSLGANTEAFF
DNA: TGTGCCAGCAGCTTAGGAGCGAACACTGAAGCTTTCTTT

V: TRBV9
J: TRBJ1-2
size: -
D: -
CDR3: CASSAGPQTPTPNYGYTF
DNA: TGTGCCAGCAGCGCAGGGCCTCAAACCCCTACCCCCAACTATGGCTACACCTTC

V: TRBV27
J: TRBJ1-5
size: -
D: TRBD1
CDR3: CASSMTGLGNQPQHF
DNA: TGTGCCAGCAGTATGACAGGGTTAGGCAATCAGCCCCAGCATTTT

V: TRBV29-1
J: TRBJ2-7
size: -
D: TRBD2
CDR3: CSVVFSGGSYEQYF
DNA: TGCAGCGTTGTTTTTAGCGGGGGCTCCTACGAGCAGTACTTC

V: TRBV7-9
J: TRBJ1-2
size: -
D: -
CDR3: CASSSLSGGHTF
DNA: TGTGCCAGCAGTTCCTTAAGTGGGGGCCACACCTTC

V: TRBV7-5
J: TRBJ2-3
size: -
D: -
CDR3: CARSLEPMKGRSTDTQYF
DNA: TGTGCCAGAAGCTTAGAGCCGATGAAAGGCAGGAGCACAGATACGCAGTATTTT

V: TRBV2
J: TRBJ2-5
size: -
D: TRBD1
CDR3: CASSAQDRGQETQYF
DNA: TGTGCCAGCAGTGCACAGGACAGGGGGCAAGAGACCCAGTACTTC

V: TRBV25-1
J: TRBJ2-7
size: -
D: -
CDR3: CASSGPDRAYEQYF
DNA: TGTGCCAGCAGTGGTCCCGACAGAGCCTACGAGCAGTACTTC

V: TRBV9
J: TRBJ2-3
size: -
D: TRBD2
CDR3: CASSVKGALAGVGGTDTQYF
DNA: TGTGCCAGCAGCGTAAAGGGGGCCCTAGCGGGAGTTGGTGGCACAGATACGCAGTATTTT

V: TRBV9
J: TRBJ2-1
size: -
D: TRBD2
CDR3: CASSAPSGRDYNEQFF
DNA: TGTGCCAGCAGCGCCCCTAGCGGGAGGGACTACAATGAGCAGTTCTTC

V: TRBV9
J: TRBJ2-2
size: -
D: -
CDR3: CASSSNPRGDTTGELFF
DNA: TGTGCCAGCAGCTCAAACCCCAGGGGAGACACAACCGGGGAGCTGTTTTTT

V: TRBV6-5
J: TRBJ2-1
size: -
D: -
CDR3: CASRESSYNEQFF
DNA: TGTGCCAGCAGGGAGAGCTCCTACAATGAGCAGTTCTTC

V: TRBV6-6
J: TRBJ1-4
size: -
D: -
CDR3: CASSYVQTLFF
DNA: TGTGCCAGCAGTTACGTCCAGACACTGTTTTTT

V: TRBV27
J: TRBJ2-3
size: -
D: -
CDR3: CASSPPPGWLTDTQYF
DNA: TGTGCCAGCAGCCCTCCCCCGGGATGGCTCACAGATACGCAGTATTTT

V: TRBV30
J: TRBJ1-1
size: -
D: -
CDR3: CACCHELLRAFF
DNA: TGTGCCTGCTGTCATGAGCTCCTGAGGGCTTTCTTT

V: TRBV28
J: TRBJ1-6
size: -
D: -
CDR3: CASSSPTGFRNSPLHF
DNA: TGTGCCAGCAGTTCCCCCACAGGGTTCAGGAATTCACCCCTCCACTTT

V: TRBV4-2
J: TRBJ2-7
size: -
D: -
CDR3: CASSQDGPAYEQYF
DNA: TGTGCCAGCAGCCAAGACGGCCCGGCCTACGAGCAGTACTTC

V: TRBV30
J: TRBJ1-1
size: -
D: -
CDR3: CAWSRTPNTEAFF
DNA: TGTGCCTGGAGTAGGACACCTAACACTGAAGCTTTCTTT

V: TRBV4-2
J: TRBJ2-1
size: -
D: -
CDR3: CASSQEAASYNEQFF
DNA: TGTGCCAGCAGCCAAGAAGCGGCCTCCTACAATGAGCAGTTCTTC

V: TRBV10-3
J: TRBJ1-1
size: -
D: -
CDR3: CATLDSPGPEAFF
DNA: TGTGCCACATTGGACTCACCTGGACCTGAAGCTTTCTTT

V: TRBV6-5
J: TRBJ2-7
size: -
D: -
CDR3: CASSYVGEQYF
DNA: TGTGCCAGCAGTTACGTGGGGGAGCAGTACTTC

V: TRBV13
J: TRBJ2-1
size: -
D: TRBD2
CDR3: CASSPSSGDYNEQFF
DNA: TGTGCCAGCAGCCCCTCCAGCGGGGATTACAATGAGCAGTTCTTC

V: TRBV7-8
J: TRBJ2-3
size: -
D: -
CDR3: CASCQYITGHNTDTQYF
DNA: TGTGCCAGCTGTCAATATATCACAGGCCATAACACAGATACGCAGTATTTT

V: TRBV7-9
J: TRBJ2-2
size: few
D: TRBD1
CDR3: CASSQDRHTGELFF
DNA: TGTGCCAGCAGCCAGGACAGGCATACCGGGGAGCTGTTTTTT

V: TRBV5-1
J: TRBJ2-7
size: -
D: TRBD1
CDR3: CASSLEGQVSYEQYF
DNA: TGCGCCAGCAGCTTGGAGGGACAGGTTTCCTACGAGCAGTACTTC

V: TRBV19
J: TRBJ2-5
size: once
D: TRBD2
CDR3: CASSRLAGGNQETQYF
DNA: TGTGCCAGTTCCCGACTAGCGGGAGGGAATCAAGAGACCCAGTACTTC

V: TRBV5-6
J: TRBJ1-1
size: -
D: -
CDR3: CASSFGDTEAFF
DNA: TGTGCCAGCAGCTTTGGTGACACTGAAGCTTTCTTT

V: TRBV27
J: TRBJ2-7
size: -
D: TRBD1
CDR3: CASSRTGRNEQYF
DNA: TGTGCCAGCAGTAGGACAGGGCGAAACGAGCAGTACTTC

V: TRBV10-3
J: TRBJ2-3
size: -
D: TRBD2
CDR3: CAIRGTSGRRTDTQYF
DNA: TGTGCCATCAGGGGGACTAGCGGGAGGAGGACAGATACGCAGTATTTT

V: TRBV6-5
J: TRBJ2-1
size: -
D: -
CDR3: CASSYYEGNEQFF
DNA: TGTGCCAGCAGTTATTATGAGGGCAATGAGCAGTTCTTC

V: TRBV27
J: TRBJ1-2
size: -
D: TRBD1
CDR3: CASSPTGAPGYGYTF
DNA: TGTGCCAGCAGTCCGACAGGGGCGCCCGGCTATGGCTACACCTTC

V: TRBV28
J: TRBJ2-7
size: -
D: TRBD2
CDR3: CASSPGTSGLYEQYF
DNA: TGTGCCAGCAGTCCCGGGACTAGCGGGCTCTACGAGCAGTACTTC

V: TRBV7-9
J: TRBJ2-7
size: once
D: -
CDR3: CASSPRQDLIYEQYF
DNA: TGTGCCAGCAGCCCCAGACAGGACCTCATCTACGAGCAGTACTTC

V: TRBV6-4
J: TRBJ2-7
size: -
D: -
CDR3: CANEDGLWEQYF
DNA: TGTGCCAACGAGGACGGCCTCTGGGAGCAGTACTTC

V: TRBV6-6
J: TRBJ2-7
size: -
D: -
CDR3: CASSPGGGYEQYF
DNA: TGTGCCAGCAGTCCCGGCGGCGGGTACGAGCAGTACTTC

V: TRBV10-2
J: TRBJ2-1
size: -
D: TRBD2
CDR3: CAIHLTSGGNEQFF
DNA: TGCGCCATCCATTTGACTAGCGGGGGGAATGAGCAGTTCTTC

V: TRBV4-3
J: TRBJ2-1
size: -
D: TRBD1
CDR3: CASSQEETGAYNEQFF
DNA: TGCGCCAGCAGCCAAGAGGAGACAGGGGCCTACAATGAGCAGTTCTTC

V: TRBV19
J: TRBJ2-1
size: -
D: -
CDR3: CASSRESSSYNEQFF
DNA: TGTGCCAGTTCGAGGGAATCCAGCTCCTACAATGAGCAGTTCTTC

V: TRBV9
J: TRBJ2-2
size: -
D: -
CDR3: CASSVPRTGELFF
DNA: TGTGCCAGCAGCGTCCCCCGAACCGGGGAGCTGTTTTTT

V: TRBV28
J: TRBJ1-5
size: few
D: TRBD1
CDR3: CASGQWFDPPGQGVYSNQPQHF
DNA: TGTGCCAGCGGCCAGTGGTTTGACCCCCCGGGACAGGGCGTCTATAGCAATCAGCCCCAGCATTTT

V: TRBV6-5
J: TRBJ2-7
size: -
D: -
CDR3: CASSSGFSPGEQYF
DNA: TGTGCCAGCAGCTCAGGATTTTCTCCTGGAGAGCAGTACTTC

V: TRBV19
J: TRBJ2-7
size: -
D: TRBD1
CDR3: CASSPGTGLTYEQYF
DNA: TGTGCCAGTAGTCCCGGGACAGGCCTAACCTACGAGCAGTACTTC

V: TRBV7-9
J: TRBJ2-5
size: -
D: -
CDR3: CASSPSPRETQYF
DNA: TGTGCCAGCAGCCCCTCGCCCCGGGAGACCCAGTACTTC

V: TRBV11-2
J: TRBJ2-2
size: -
D: -
CDR3: CASSYRRDTGELFF
DNA: TGTGCCAGCAGCTACAGGAGGGACACCGGGGAGCTGTTTTTT

V: TRBV27
J: TRBJ2-1
size: -
D: TRBD1
CDR3: CASSVLGTGGSNEQFF
DNA: TGTGCCAGCAGTGTATTAGGGACAGGGGGGAGCAATGAGCAGTTCTTC

V: TRBV5-4
J: TRBJ1-1
size: -
D: -
CDR3: CASSLTGNTEAFF
DNA: TGTGCCAGCAGCCTGACAGGGAACACTGAAGCTTTCTTT

V: TRBV28
J: TRBJ2-1
size: -
D: TRBD1
CDR3: CASSTGQGLYNEQFF
DNA: TGTGCCAGCAGTACGGGACAGGGGCTCTACAATGAGCAGTTCTTC

V: TRBV4-3
J: TRBJ2-1
size: -
D: -
CDR3: CASSPGVGANNEQFF
DNA: TGCGCCAGCAGCCCAGGGGTGGGAGCGAACAATGAGCAGTTCTTC

V: TRBV4-1
J: TRBJ1-5
size: -
D: TRBD1
CDR3: CASSRTGGNQPQHF
DNA: TGCGCCAGCAGCCGGACAGGGGGCAATCAGCCCCAGCATTTT

V: TRBV19
J: TRBJ2-1
size: -
D: TRBD2
CDR3: CASSIGLVGGNEQFF
DNA: TGTGCCAGTAGTATTGGACTAGTCGGTGGCAATGAGCAGTTCTTC

V: TRBV5-4
J: TRBJ1-1
size: -
D: -
CDR3: CASSPGGGSTEAFF
DNA: TGTGCCAGCAGCCCCGGGGGAGGGAGCACTGAAGCTTTCTTT

V: TRBV20-1
J: TRBJ2-7
size: -
D: -
CDR3: CSSLRGYEQYF
DNA: TGCTCCTCCCTACGCGGCTACGAGCAGTACTTC

V: TRBV7-9
J: TRBJ1-5
size: -
D: -
CDR3: CASSPLGDQPQHF
DNA: TGTGCCAGCAGCCCCCTAGGGGATCAGCCCCAGCATTTT